The following is a TCR beta chain sequence with its context. Its matching antigen is unknown. In germline, CDR1 is WNHNN, CDR2 SYGVQD (reference sequence). This CDR3 region has 18 residues. V dropped 4 bases and J dropped 8; count of bases not matched to a gene: 18. The sample originates from a study of T cell responses to AZD1222 COVID-19 vaccine. Regarding the study as a whole: Sampling that yielded the repertoires occurred only after the peak T cell response.

Some clones are missing from TCRdb's copy, which holds only in-frame ones; the method was immunoSEQ multiplex PCR. The data show 150,000 or so clones, roughly 87% seen once. The clonotype originates from an adult in good health. Specimen: peripheral blood, collected on day 0 of AZD1222 vaccination. The chain recombines TRBV10-1 with TRBJ2-7; 12 bases align to TRBD2. DNA of the CDR3: TGCGCCAGCAGTGCGGGGGTCGCGACTAGCGGGAGTTCGTACAAGCAGTACTTC. As protein: CASSAGVATSGSSYKQYF.